Each of the 18 T cell receptor beta chains below was sequenced from the same sample in a study of T cells in Graves' hyperthyroidism and ophthalmopathy. It was RNA transcripts that yielded the amplified TCR beta CDR3 regions. During a first-round RT-PCR of the TCR CDR3, the HTBI primer set was used. TCRdb reprocessed the multiplex PCR reads via MiXCR and lists one record per CDR3 protein. The profile shows fewer than 250,000 distinct CDR3 sequences, roughly 22% of them singletons. What was sequenced was blood. The receptors shown here come from a woman in her thirties or forties with Graves' ophthalmopathy.

This clonotype was picked up many times. V usage is TRBV6-5 and J usage is TRBJ2-7; the D gene is possibly TRBD2 (6 bases). V was shortened by 5 bases and J by 6 bases, with 11 bases between the two germline ends. The CDR3 covers 12 residues. From germline, CDR1 is MNHEY and CDR2 SVGAGI. This CDR3 reads CASSLTSGEQYF. The CDR3 coding sequence is TGTGCCAGCAGTCTGACTAGTGGCGAGCAGTACTTC.

In its sample, this clonotype was seen many times. The chain employs TRBV30 and TRBJ1-1; D is undetermined. The length of the CDR3 is 14 residues. Germline V gene lookup returns CDR1 GTSNPN and CDR2 SVGIG (reference sequence). V gave up 5 bases and J gave up 4 bases, with 17 bases separating them. The CDR3 protein is CAWVKVGVGTEAFF. The DNA for the CDR3 is TGTGCCTGGGTCAAAGTGGGTGTGGGCACTGAAGCTTTCTTT.

The rearrangement links TRBV2 to TRBJ2-5, with D perhaps TRBD1 or TRBD2 (5 bases each). The germline V gene has CDR1 SNHLY and CDR2 FYNNEI. The CDR3 is 12 residues long. Between the trimmed V and J ends, which lost 6 bases and 6 bases, there was a span of 11 bases. The CDR3 spells CASRPGSKTQYF. As DNA, the CDR3 is TGTGCCAGCAGACCAGGGAGCAAGACCCAGTACTTC.

There are many counts of this clonotype. The rearrangement joins TRBV6-5 to TRBJ2-7; maybe TRBD2 (6 bases). There are 14 residues in the CDR3. The V gene lost 6 bases and the J gene lost 2 bases, with 14 bases spanning the gap. Germline V gene lookup returns CDR1 MNHEY and CDR2 SVGAGI. CDR3 nucleotides: TGTGCCAGCAGCAGCGGGTCGTACGCCTACGAGCAGTACTTC. It yields the protein CASSSGSYAYEQYF.

This rearrangement joins TRBV29-1 to TRBJ2-7; D tentatively reads TRBD1 or TRBD2 (5 bases each). Germline CDR1 SQVTM, CDR2 ANQGSEA. The CDR3 covers 16 residues. Trimming took off 0 bases at V and 3 bases at J, with 18 bases between the two ends. The CDR3 sequence is CSVEDQSGNRGYEQYF. In nucleotides, the CDR3 is TGCAGCGTTGAAGATCAATCGGGGAATAGGGGCTACGAGCAGTACTTC.

This clonotype has just one count. The chain joins TRBV20-1 to TRBJ2-7, with 10 bases that match TRBD1. The junction had 10 bases not matched to a gene; V was cut back by 2 bases and J by 6 bases. The CDR3 is made up of 15 amino acids. Germline values: CDR1 DFQATT, CDR2 SNEGSKA (reference sequence). Here the CDR3 DNA reads TGCAGTGCTAGACCGACAGGGGGCGGTCGGGGCGAGCAGTACTTC. Its translation: CSARPTGGGRGEQYF.

This chain links TRBV28 with TRBJ1-1; D may be TRBD1 (6 bases). Trimming cost V 4 bases and J 5 bases, with 14 bases left between them. This CDR3 has 14 amino acids. Germline lookup yields CDR1 MDHEN and CDR2 SYDVKM. CDR3 loop: CASSSPGAKTEAFF. The CDR3 nucleotides read TGTGCCAGCAGTTCACCAGGGGCTAAAACTGAAGCTTTCTTT.

This clonotype was seen ten or more times. The genes are TRBV20-1 and TRBJ1-1; possibly TRBD1 for D (5 bases). The V gene lost 0 bases and the J gene lost 7 bases, with 9 bases spanning the gap. CDR1 and CDR2 from the germline V gene are DFQATT and SNEGSKA (reference sequence). The CDR3 has 12 residues. The DNA for the CDR3 is TGCAGTGCTAGAGATCTAGGGGTTGAAGCTTTCTTT. Its translation is CSARDLGVEAFF.

This clonotype showed up many times. This chain connects TRBV24-1 to TRBJ2-7; D gene ambiguous. Trimming left V 4 bases short and J 3 bases short, with 9 bases between. Germline-derived CDR1 and CDR2 are KGHDR and SFDVKD. This CDR3 comprises 13 residues. The CDR3 bases are TGTGCCACCAGTGACCCCCCGGACTACGAGCAGTACTTC. Translating it yields CATSDPPDYEQYF.

This clonotype was counted at least ten times. The CDR3 spells CASSLGGGRQETQYF. Here the CDR3 DNA reads TGCGCCAGCAGCCTAGGAGGCGGGAGGCAAGAGACCCAGTACTTC. This sequence joins TRBV5-1 and TRBJ2-5, with 8 bases lining up with TRBD2. Trimming cost V 4 bases and J 2 bases; bases outside gene matches: 7. Germline V lookup: CDR1 SGHRS, CDR2 YFSETQ. This CDR3 region has 15 residues.

The rearrangement uses TRBV20-1 and TRBJ1-1; D might be TRBD1 (6 bases). This CDR3 contains 14 residues. V gave up 7 bases and J gave up 5 bases, with 20 bases separating them. Germline assignment: CDR1 DFQATT and CDR2 SNEGSKA (reference sequence). The DNA for the CDR3 is TGCAGTGTTAAAGGGACAACTGAGGGAACTGAAGCTTTCTTT. It yields the protein CSVKGTTEGTEAFF.

The chain recombines TRBV4-1 with TRBJ1-2; D possibly corresponds to TRBD1 (5 bases). V lost 3 bases to trimming and J lost 8 bases, with 22 bases between them. Germline assignment: CDR1 MGHRA and CDR2 YSYEKL. This CDR3 region has 16 residues. The DNA of the CDR3 is TGCGCCAGCAGCCACAGAAGTTGGGACCCGAGTCGGGGCTACACCTTC. Protein product: CASSHRSWDPSRGYTF.

Turning to this clonotype: A much bigger clone sits one base away, suggesting this may be a read error. The chain couples TRBV12-3 or TRBV12-4 to TRBJ1-3; possibly TRBD1 for D (6 bases). CDR3 length: 15 amino acids. The CDR3 nucleotides read TGTGCCAGCACCATCACAGGGAATAGTGGAGACACCATATATTTT. This gives the protein CASTITGNSGDTIYF.

This clonotype came up many times. The chain uses TRBV7-9 and TRBJ1-3; D uncertain. Trimming took 5 bases from V and 4 from J, leaving 15 bases between them. Germline V CDR1 and CDR2: SEHNR, FQNEAQ (reference sequence). The CDR3 covers 15 residues. CDR3 DNA sequence: TGTGCCAGCAGCCCAACGTCGAGTTTAGGAAACACCATATATTTT. This translates into CASSPTSSLGNTIYF. The variable domain in full, with the rest retrieved from reference TRBV7-9 and TRBJ1-3, is DTGVSQNPRHKITKRGQNVTFRCDPISEHNRLYWYRQTLGQGPEFLTYFQNEAQLEKSRLLSDRFSAERPKGSFSTLEIQRTEQGDSAMYLCASSPTSSLGNTIYFGEGSWLTVV.

There are many counts of this clonotype. V gene TRBV30 combines with J gene TRBJ1-5; a weak D match, TRBD1 (5 bases). Between the trimmed V and J ends, which lost 0 bases and 11 bases, there was a span of 11 bases. The CDR3 is 12 amino acids. Germline V gene lookup returns CDR1 GTSNPN and CDR2 SVGIG (reference sequence). This CDR3 reads CAWSVMSGTQHF. CDR3 nucleotide sequence: TGTGCCTGGAGTGTAATGTCAGGGACCCAGCATTTT.

This clonotype has at least ten counts. The V call is TRBV28, the J call TRBJ2-7; D may correspond to TRBD1 or TRBD2 (5 bases each). The V gene's germline CDR1 is MDHEN and CDR2 SYDVKM. Trimming removed 4 bases at V and 4 bases at J, with 14 bases between. The CDR3 has 14 residues. Here the CDR3 DNA reads TGTGCCAGCAGTTCCGGGACCGTACTATACGAGCAGTACTTC. Its translation is CASSSGTVLYEQYF.

The J gene is TRBJ2-5, the V gene TRBV2; the D gene could be TRBD1 or TRBD2 (6 bases each). Germline CDR1 and CDR2: SNHLY and FYNNEI. Trimming left V 2 bases short and J 4 bases short, with 11 bases between. CDR3 length equals 14 residues. CDR3: CASSELGGGETQYF. The CDR3 nucleotides read TGTGCCAGCAGTGAACTGGGGGGCGGAGAGACCCAGTACTTC.

The table lists this clonotype with many counts. The rearrangement joins TRBV6-2 or TRBV6-3 to TRBJ1-1; no reliable D call. The CDR3 contains 10 residues. The germline V and J ends were trimmed by 10 bases and 5 bases, with 8 bases remaining between them. CDR1 is MNHEY and CDR2 is SVGEGT in the germline V gene. The CDR3 loop reads CAIGRTEAFF. The DNA for the CDR3 is TGTGCCATCGGGAGAACTGAAGCTTTCTTT.